Following are 19 T cell receptor beta chains from one sample sequenced in a study of T cell repertoires in cytomegalovirus infection. One entry per CDR3 protein, called by TCRdb with MiXCR from the reads. The profile shows approximately 500,000 distinct CDR3 sequences, 16% of them singletons. The sequenced material came from CD8+ T cells from PBMCs. The receptors derive from a human donor in good health (CMV status not recorded). Some clones in this sample may be carry-over from other donors' samples.

The table lists this clonotype with a few counts. The chain carries TRBV20-1 and TRBJ2-7; TRBD2 is a possible D gene (5 bases). CDR3 length: 14 amino acids. The germline gives CDR1 DFQATT, CDR2 SNEGSKA (reference sequence). Trimming removed 0 bases from V and 3 bases from J, with 12 bases in between. CDR3 region: CSARDSLAGYEQYF. The CDR3 DNA is TGCAGTGCTAGAGATAGCCTAGCTGGCTACGAGCAGTACTTC.

V gene TRBV10-3 combines with J gene TRBJ1-3; 8 bases fit TRBD1. This CDR3 region has 13 residues. Germline-derived CDR1 and CDR2 are ENHRY and SYGVKD. After removal of 10 bases from V and 3 bases from J, the junction contained 5 bases not matched to a gene. CDR3 loop: CATLTGVGNTIYF. The DNA of the CDR3 is TGTGCCACTTTGACAGGGGTTGGAAACACCATATATTTT.

V usage is TRBV27 and J usage is TRBJ1-2; weak D call: TRBD1 (5 bases). This CDR3 region has 14 residues. V lost 6 bases and J 8 bases, leaving 19 bases between the germline ends. Germline V gene data show CDR1 as MNHEY and CDR2 as SMNVEV (reference sequence). CDR3 nucleotides: TGTGCCAGCAGCGGGCTTGGTAGTCAGGGCGGCTACACCTTC. Translating gives CASSGLGSQGGYTF.

This clonotype was counted ten times or more. V and J are TRBV28 and TRBJ2-3; D perhaps matches TRBD2 (6 bases). The CDR3 length is 15 residues. Trimming removed 0 bases at V and 4 bases at J, with 11 bases between. Germline V gene data show CDR1 as MDHEN and CDR2 as SYDVKM. The CDR3 bases are TGTGCCAGCAGTTTATGGGCCGGGAGTGCAGATACGCAGTATTTT. It yields the protein CASSLWAGSADTQYF.

This clonotype has just a few counts. V is TRBV25-1 and J is TRBJ2-1, with 7 bases matching TRBD2. The CDR3 has 18 amino acids. Germline assignment: CDR1 MGHDK and CDR2 SYGVNS. V lost 1 base to trimming and J lost 0 bases; unmatched junction nucleotides: 9. In nucleotides, the CDR3 is TGTGCCAGCAGTGAATCGACGGGACTACTCAACTCCTACAATGAGCAGTTCTTC. Protein sequence: CASSESTGLLNSYNEQFF.

This clonotype showed up many times. This chain joins TRBV6-1 and TRBJ2-4; the match to TRBD1 covers 7 bases. V lost 6 bases, J lost 7 bases, and 18 bases stayed unmatched. This CDR3 has 17 amino acids. Germline CDR1 is MNHNS and CDR2 is SASEGT. The CDR3 nucleotides are TGTGCCAGCAGCCCGCGTTATCATAGGGGGCGCGTGAACATTCAGTACTTC. This translates into CASSPRYHRGRVNIQYF.

The sample holds many counts of this clonotype. The chain joins TRBV5-6 to TRBJ1-6, with D uncertain. The V end was cut by 3 bases, the J end by 1 base, with 2 bases between. The CDR3 is 13 amino acids. The germline V gene encodes CDR1 SGHDT and CDR2 YYEEEE. CDR3 DNA sequence: TGTGCCAGCAGCTCATCCTATAATTCACCCCTCCACTTT. This encodes CASSSSYNSPLHF.

Only a few counts were recorded for this clonotype. This chain joins TRBV6-5 and TRBJ2-3, with D perhaps TRBD1 or TRBD2 (5 bases each). Germline-derived CDR1 and CDR2 are MNHEY and SVGAGI. Trimming took off 8 bases at V and 9 bases at J, with 21 bases between the two ends. This CDR3 has 14 residues. DNA for the CDR3: TGTGCCAGCGCCTTTACCGGGACCTTGGCCACGCAGTATTTT. As protein: CASAFTGTLATQYF.

The chain is built from TRBV6-1 and TRBJ2-1, with 7 bases lining up with TRBD2. V shed 2 bases and J 5 bases; nucleotides not matched to a gene: 6. The CDR3 is 15 residues long. CDR1 and CDR2 from the germline V gene are MNHNS and SASEGT. CDR3 DNA: TGTGCCAGCAGTGAATGGGGGGAGGGAAACAATGAGCAGTTCTTC. This gives the protein CASSEWGEGNNEQFF.

For this clonotype: The junction shows a germline mismatch at one end, possibly a read error. The chain is built from TRBV10-2 and TRBJ1-2; TRBD1 is a possible D gene (6 bases). This CDR3 spans 13 amino acids. Germline CDR1 WSHSY, CDR2 SAAADI. The CDR3 reads CASSETGGNGCTF. In DNA, the CDR3 is TGCGCCAGCAGTGAGACCGGGGGCAACGGCTGCACCTTC.

The chain couples TRBV9 to TRBJ2-3, with a possible D match to TRBD1 (5 bases). The V gene's germline CDR1 is SGDLS and CDR2 YYNGEE. The CDR3 totals 14 residues. The V and J ends lost 3 bases and 1 base respectively, with 9 bases between them. CDR3: CASSDDSRTDTQYF. CDR3 in DNA: TGTGCCAGCAGCGATGACAGTCGCACAGATACGCAGTATTTT.

The CDR3 region is CASQSGTGSYEQYF. The CDR3 DNA is TGTGCCAGCCAATCCGGGACCGGATCCTACGAGCAGTACTTC. V and J are TRBV27 and TRBJ2-7; perhaps D is TRBD1 or TRBD2 (5 bases each). V lost 8 bases and J lost 1, with 15 bases in between. Germline lookup yields CDR1 MNHEY and CDR2 SMNVEV (reference sequence). This CDR3 spans 14 amino acids.

The rearrangement links TRBV2 to TRBJ1-1, with a possible D match to TRBD1 (5 bases). V lost 2 bases and J 1 base, leaving 8 bases between the germline ends. The CDR3 loop spans 14 amino acids. Germline lookup yields CDR1 SNHLY and CDR2 FYNNEI. CDR3 coding DNA: TGTGCCAGCAGTGAACAGGGCGCGAACACTGAAGCTTTCTTT. This codes for CASSEQGANTEAFF.

This clonotype came up a few times. The CDR3 spells CASTIGGGAFF. The CDR3, as DNA: TGTGCCAGTACCATCGGGGGGGGAGCTTTCTTT. The V and J genes are TRBV19 and TRBJ1-1; D is perhaps TRBD1 (5 bases). V lost 7 bases and J lost 10, with 13 bases in between. Germline CDR1 LNHDA, CDR2 SQIVND (reference sequence). This CDR3 comprises 11 residues. Full variable domain (rest looked up from reference TRBV19 and TRBJ1-1): DGGITQSPKYLFRKEGQNVTLSCEQNLNHDAMYWYRQDPGQGLRLIYYSQIVNDFQKGDIAEGYSVSREKKESFPLTVTSAQKNPTAFYLCASTIGGGAFFGQGTRLTVV.

This clonotype was picked up a small number of times. The rearrangement links TRBV2 to TRBJ1-5; TRBD1 aligns across 8 bases. CDR3 length: 15 residues. Germline V gene data show CDR1 as SNHLY and CDR2 as FYNNEI. After removal of 6 bases from V and 3 bases from J, the junction contained 7 bases not matched to a gene. The CDR3 sequence is CASSSTGADNQPQHF. CDR3 in DNA: TGTGCCAGCAGCTCGACAGGGGCCGACAATCAGCCCCAGCATTTT. The full variable domain, with the rest looked up from reference TRBV2 and TRBJ1-5, is EPEVTQTPSHQVTQMGQEVILRCVPISNHLYFYWYRQILGQKVEFLVSFYNNEISEKSEIFDDQFSVERPDGSNFTLKIRSTKLEDSAMYFCASSSTGADNQPQHFGDGTRLSIL.

This clonotype has just a few counts. V usage is TRBV11-2 and J usage is TRBJ1-2; the match to TRBD1 covers 9 bases. The J segment lost 10 bases and the V segment lost 5 bases, leaving 5 bases of the junction unmatched. The CDR3 is made up of 12 amino acids. Per the germline V gene, CDR1 is SGHAT and CDR2 is FQNNGV. CDR3 loop: CASSGDRADYTF. The DNA for the CDR3 is TGTGCCAGCAGCGGGGACAGGGCCGACTACACCTTC.

This clonotype occurred a few times. The CDR3 region has the DNA TGCAGTGCTCGCTCCGCCGGGCCTGAAGCTTTCTTT. Translating it yields CSARSAGPEAFF. V usage is TRBV20-1 and J usage is TRBJ1-1, with D uncertain. Per the germline V gene, CDR1 is DFQATT and CDR2 is SNEGSKA (reference sequence). Trimming pared 5 bases from V and 6 bases from J, leaving 13 bases between. The length of the CDR3 is 12 residues.

Many counts were recorded for this clonotype. V is TRBV6-1 and J is TRBJ1-5; D not resolved. The CDR3 sequence is 13 residues long. Trimming stripped 6 bases from V and 3 bases from J, with 9 bases between. Per germline, CDR1 MNHNS and CDR2 SASEGT. CDR3 sequence reads: CASRGLNNQPQHF. The CDR3 DNA reads as TGTGCCAGCAGGGGGTTAAACAATCAGCCCCAGCATTTT.

This clonotype turned up a few times. V is TRBV7-9 and J is TRBJ2-1; 8 positions agree with TRBD1. This CDR3 contains 15 residues. The V gene's germline CDR1 is SEHNR and CDR2 FQNEAQ (reference sequence). With 5 bases clipped from V and 7 bases from J, the junction kept 10 bases outside the gene matches. The CDR3: CASSLGTGDLNEQFF. Here the CDR3 DNA reads TGTGCCAGCAGCCTCGGGACAGGCGATCTGAATGAGCAGTTCTTC.